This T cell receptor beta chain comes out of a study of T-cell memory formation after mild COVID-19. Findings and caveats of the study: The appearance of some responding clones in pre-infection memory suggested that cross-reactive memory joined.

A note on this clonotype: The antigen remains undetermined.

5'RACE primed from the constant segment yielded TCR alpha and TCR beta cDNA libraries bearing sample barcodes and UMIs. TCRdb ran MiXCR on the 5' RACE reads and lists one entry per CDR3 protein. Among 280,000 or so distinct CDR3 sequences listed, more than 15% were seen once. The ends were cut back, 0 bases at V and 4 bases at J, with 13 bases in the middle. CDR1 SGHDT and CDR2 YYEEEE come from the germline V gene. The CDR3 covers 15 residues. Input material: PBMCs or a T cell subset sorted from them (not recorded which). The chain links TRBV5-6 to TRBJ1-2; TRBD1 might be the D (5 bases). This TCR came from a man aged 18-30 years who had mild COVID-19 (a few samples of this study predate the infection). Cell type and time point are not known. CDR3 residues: CASSLAQGFSYGYTF. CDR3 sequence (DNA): TGTGCCAGCAGCTTGGCTCAGGGATTTAGCTATGGCTACACCTTC.